This T cell receptor (beta chain) comes out of a study of T-cell reconstitution after alpha-beta-depleted transplantation in children (dated by TCRdb to about 2016). Study-level background: Using TCR repertoire profiling, the study followed T-cell immune reconstitution in a quantitative way in children after TCRalphabeta/CD19-depleted allogeneic hematopoietic cell transplantation. Overall study outcomes, separate from this receptor: Over subsequent months, a decline in hyperexpanded clone frequencies was noted, and after one year, T-cell counts and TCRbeta diversity were mostly ascribed to newly produced T cells. The high TCRbeta diversity at day 60 in some patients was ascribed to recipient T cells and intrathymic progenitors that had survived conditioning. The apparently early recovery of alphabetaT-cell counts about two months after transplant reportedly depended on only several hundred rapidly expanded clones that came from non-depleted graft cells.

In this sample, this clonotype turned up a few times. This receptor's antigen is unknown. No clone much larger than this one lies a single base away; base qualities are absent. Library method: PCR. TCRdb names Illumina HiSeq 2500 as the instrument used. TCR library preparation used molecular barcoding, with unique molecular identifiers applied to normalize quantification of the TCRbeta repertoire. TCRdb ran its own pipeline on the public reads, namely fastp trimming at Q25 and MiXCR clone calling, and kept in-frame beta chains. Every distinct CDR3 protein forms one entry, paired with its most common genes and DNA. This sample gives 530,000 or so distinct CDR3 sequences in total; 25% to 30% of them show up just once. In total, the top ten clones hold approximately 39% of the sample. Interpreted using the paper, the treatment or condition label stands for: allogeneic hematopoietic cell transplantation with graft depleted of TCRalphabeta T cells and CD19 B cells. Transplant recipients were children who received TCRalphabeta/CD19-depleted allogeneic hematopoietic cell grafts.

Inclusive of the bounding cysteine and phenylalanine, the CDR3 is 18 residues long. Only the CDR3 DNA stays, 54 bases, in frame from base 1. V and J are trimmed by 0 bases and 4 bases, and the gene matches miss 13 bases of the junction. The germline V gene (reference sequence) yields SGHKS for CDR1 and YYEKEE for CDR2. This TCR was sampled from a boy in the first two years of life with Wiskott-Aldrich syndrome, due to receive a stem cell transplant. Sequencing used PBMCs, obtained before TCRalphabeta/CD19-depleted stem cell transplant. The receptor chain draws on TRBV5-5 and TRBJ2-1; 7 central bases correspond to TRBD1. The CDR3 here reads CASSLAEWGRGSYNEQFF. The bases read TGTGCCAGCAGCTTGGCCGAATGGGGCAGGGGGTCATACAATGAGCAGTTCTTC.